These 22 T cell receptor beta chains were all obtained from the same sample, sequenced in a study of tumor-infiltrating lymphocytes in localized non-small cell lung cancer. The repertoire was sequenced with immunoSEQ multiplex PCR; TCRdb's copy has only in-frame clones and lacks some. This sample yields around 13,000 clones, of which 68% are seen a single time; less than 9.5% belongs to the top ten. Sequences were obtained from uninvolved lung tissue not adjacent to the tumor. All receptors derive from a human donor with non-small cell lung cancer.

In this sample, this clone turned up a few times. The chain employs TRBV19 and TRBJ1-2, with a possible D match to TRBD1 (5 bases). Trimming cost V 5 bases and J 4 bases, with 17 bases left between them. CDR1 is LNHDA, CDR2 SQIVND, per germline (reference sequence). The CDR3 sequence is 15 residues long. CDR3 in amino acids: CASSLGPFGVYGYTF. The CDR3 DNA reads as TGTGCCAGTAGTTTGGGACCCTTTGGCGTCTATGGCTACACCTTC.

The rearrangement uses TRBV5-1 and TRBJ1-2, with TRBD1 matching 11 bases. The CDR3 has 14 amino acids. The V gene end was trimmed by 2 bases and the J gene end by 6 bases; junction bases not matched to a gene: 3. Germline CDR1 reads SGHRS; CDR2 reads YFSETQ. The DNA of the CDR3 is TGCGCCAGCAGCTTCGGACAGGGGGCGGATGGCTACACCTTC. Residues: CASSFGQGADGYTF.

V gene TRBV6-5 combines with J gene TRBJ1-2; 11 nucleotides line up with TRBD1. In germline, CDR1 is MNHEY, CDR2 SVGAGI. V dropped 2 bases and J dropped 4; count of bases not matched to a gene: 6. This CDR3 is built from 16 residues. The CDR3 is CASSYLRTGGTYGYTF. The CDR3 DNA is TGTGCCAGCAGTTACCTAAGGACAGGGGGCACCTATGGCTACACCTTC.

This clone appeared a single time. The chain is built from TRBV28 and TRBJ2-4, with D possibly matching TRBD2 (5 bases). The germline V and J ends were trimmed by 5 bases and 6 bases, with 8 bases remaining between them. The germline V gene has CDR1 MDHEN and CDR2 SYDVKM. The CDR3 totals 12 residues. The CDR3 loop reads CASSNRGNIQYF. The CDR3, as DNA: TGTGCCAGCAGTAACCGGGGAAACATTCAGTACTTC.

The chain combines TRBV5-1 with TRBJ1-6; 7 positions match TRBD1. The CDR3 is 16 amino acids. CDR1 SGHRS and CDR2 YFSETQ come from the germline V gene. V lost 3 bases, J lost 5 bases, and 8 bases stayed unmatched. DNA of the CDR3: TGCGCCAGCAGCTCTCAGGACAGGAGCGATAATTCACCCCTCCACTTT. It specifies CASSSQDRSDNSPLHF.

The chain links TRBV15 to TRBJ2-3; 7 positions match TRBD1. This CDR3 has 14 residues. Germline loops: CDR1 LNHNV, CDR2 YYDKDF (reference sequence). Losses at the gene ends were 9 bases for V and 3 bases for J; bases not matched to a gene: 9. The CDR3 sequence: CATSRQGETDTQYF. In DNA, the CDR3 is TGTGCCACTAGTAGACAGGGTGAAACAGATACGCAGTATTTT.

The rearrangement uses TRBV11-2 and TRBJ1-5; D ambiguous. CDR1 SGHAT and CDR2 FQNNGV come from the germline V gene. The CDR3 spans 17 residues. Trimming took 4 bases from V and 0 from J, leaving 16 bases between them. CDR3 in amino acids: CASSSAGHRYSNQPQHF. CDR3 DNA sequence: TGTGCCAGCAGCTCGGCCGGCCACAGATATAGCAATCAGCCCCAGCATTTT.

By sample fraction, this clone is medium-sized. The V gene is TRBV6-5, the J gene TRBJ2-2; D gene uncertain. This CDR3 has 15 amino acids. With 0 bases removed from V and 6 bases from J, the gap between germline ends came to 11 bases. Germline V lookup: CDR1 MNHEY, CDR2 SVGAGI. This CDR3 reads CASSYSIIRAGELFF. In DNA form, the CDR3 reads TGTGCCAGCAGTTACTCGATAATAAGGGCCGGGGAGCTGTTTTTT.

The V and J genes are TRBV25-1 and TRBJ1-2; a possible D gene is TRBD1 (5 bases). The CDR3 runs to 17 residues. The ends were cut back, 2 bases at V and 3 bases at J, with 19 bases in the middle. Germline V CDR1 and CDR2: MGHDK, SYGVNS. The CDR3 DNA is TGTGCCAGCAGTGAAGGGTCGGCAGGGAGAGTCGACTATGGCTACACCTTC. Protein sequence: CASSEGSAGRVDYGYTF.

The chain has TRBV29-1 and TRBJ2-7; D possibly uses TRBD1 or TRBD2 (7 bases each). V was pared by 5 bases and J by 5 bases, with 13 bases between. CDR1 and CDR2 from the germline V gene are SQVTM and ANQGSEA. The CDR3 runs to 12 residues. The CDR3 coding sequence is TGCAGCGTTAGACAGGGAGGGAACGAGCAGTACTTC. Its protein is CSVRQGGNEQYF.

J is TRBJ2-7 and V is TRBV4-1; no clear D. V was clipped by 0 bases and J by 6 bases, with 12 bases between them. Germline values: CDR1 MGHRA, CDR2 YSYEKL. This CDR3 spans 14 amino acids. CDR3 sequence (DNA): TGCGCCAGCAGCCAAGATCCCACCTCTCGCGAGCAGTACGTC. This codes for CASSQDPTSREQYV.

A single count supports this clone. The genes are TRBV6-5 and TRBJ1-6, with TRBD1 identical over 11 bases. The germline gives CDR1 MNHEY, CDR2 SVGAGI. V dropped 7 bases and J dropped 9; count of bases not matched to a gene: 5. The CDR3 runs to 14 residues. The CDR3 protein is CASKRTGGSSPLHF. The CDR3 DNA reads TGTGCCAGCAAGCGGACAGGGGGCAGTTCACCCCTCCACTTT.

The chain carries TRBV5-4 and TRBJ2-3, with D possibly being TRBD2 (5 bases). This CDR3 has 13 amino acids. V lost 1 base and J 4 bases, leaving 7 bases between the germline ends. The germline gives CDR1 SGHNT, CDR2 YYREEE (reference sequence). CDR3 bases: TGTGCCAGCAGCTTGCGGGGTGCAGATACGCAGTATTTT. Translation: CASSLRGADTQYF.

In its sample, this clone is medium-sized. V and J are TRBV4-1 and TRBJ1-1; D gene ambiguous. The CDR3 is 11 amino acids. Looked up from germline, CDR1 is MGHRA and CDR2 is YSYEKL. The ends were cut back, 1 base at V and 7 bases at J, with 4 bases in the middle. The chain's CDR3 is CASSQGFEAFF. DNA of the CDR3: TGCGCCAGCAGCCAAGGGTTTGAAGCTTTCTTT.

The chain carries TRBV7-2 and TRBJ1-5; possibly TRBD1 for D (6 bases). The V gene's germline CDR1 is SGHTA and CDR2 FQGNSA. Trimming pared 3 bases from V and 5 bases from J, leaving 14 bases between. The CDR3 spans 15 residues. The CDR3 reads CASSFVRGTDQPQHF. The CDR3 DNA reads as TGTGCCAGCAGCTTTGTCAGGGGTACGGATCAGCCCCAGCATTTT.

The chain is built from TRBV6-6 and TRBJ1-2; D gene uncertain. The CDR3 is made up of 13 amino acids. V lost 2 bases to trimming and J lost 2 bases, with 6 bases between them. Per the germline V gene, CDR1 is MNHNY and CDR2 is SVGAGI (reference sequence). The CDR3 here is CASSYGGNYGYTF. The CDR3 DNA follows: TGTGCCAGCAGTTACGGCGGGAACTATGGCTACACCTTC.

This clone was observed once. This chain uses TRBV7-2 with TRBJ1-1; unclear D gene. This CDR3 contains 13 residues. Germline CDR1 is SGHTA and CDR2 is FQGNSA. The germline V and J ends were trimmed by 5 bases and 6 bases, with 13 bases remaining between them. The CDR3 protein is CASSPPPQPEAFF. The CDR3 DNA sequence: TGTGCCAGCAGCCCGCCTCCCCAGCCTGAAGCTTTCTTT.

The V call is TRBV6-1, the J call TRBJ1-5; D uncertain. The germline V and J ends were trimmed by 3 bases and 5 bases, with 8 bases remaining between them. Germline V gene sequence: CDR1 MNHNS, CDR2 SASEGT. The CDR3 contains 13 residues. The CDR3 region has the DNA TGTGCCAGCAGTGACCGCCGCCATCAGCCCCAGCATTTT. This encodes CASSDRRHQPQHF.

This clone was counted a single time. The chain joins TRBV2 to TRBJ2-2; no clear D gene. Trimming cost V 7 bases and J 1 base, with 10 bases left between them. CDR1 and CDR2 from the germline V gene are SNHLY and FYNNEI. CDR3 size: 14 residues. CDR3 protein: CASTRRGNTGELFF. The CDR3 DNA reads TGTGCCAGCACGCGGAGAGGGAACACCGGGGAGCTGTTTTTT. The full variable domain, its missing parts supplied by reference TRBV2 and TRBJ2-2, is EPEVTQTPSHQVTQMGQEVILRCVPISNHLYFYWYRQILGQKVEFLVSFYNNEISEKSEIFDDQFSVERPDGSNFTLKIRSTKLEDSAMYFCASTRRGNTGELFFGEGSRLTVL.

CDR3 nucleotides: TGTGCCAGCAGCTTGCCGGGATTGACAGACTTTAATTCACCCCTCCACTTT. The encoded protein is CASSLPGLTDFNSPLHF. The chain employs TRBV28 and TRBJ1-6, with D possibly matching TRBD1 (5 bases). The CDR3 extends over 17 amino acids. CDR1 is MDHEN, CDR2 SYDVKM, per germline. Trimming cost V 6 bases and J 6 bases, with 21 bases left between them. The full variable domain, rest sourced from reference TRBV28 and TRBJ1-6, is DVKVTQSSRYLVKRTGEKVFLECVQDMDHENMFWYRQDPGLGLRLIYFSYDVKMKEKGDIPEGYSVSREKKERFSLILESASTNQTSMYLCASSLPGLTDFNSPLHFGNGTRLTVT.

This clone was seen once. The rearrangement uses TRBV7-6 and TRBJ1-1; possible D gene TRBD1, 6 bases. Trimming stripped 5 bases from V and 2 bases from J, with 12 bases between. The CDR3 extends over 14 amino acids. Germline V CDR1 and CDR2: SGHVS, FNYEAQ. The CDR3, as DNA: TGTGCCAGCAGCCCCAGGACAGCTAACACTGAAGCTTTCTTT. Protein sequence: CASSPRTANTEAFF.

The gene calls are TRBV6-6 and TRBJ2-5; TRBD2 matches 8 bases. J was trimmed by 2 bases and V by 7 bases; bases with no gene match: 3. CDR1 and CDR2 (germline): MNHNY, SVGAGI (reference sequence). The CDR3 is 13 residues long. The CDR3 DNA follows: TGTGCCAGCATTCCTAGCGGGCAAGAGACCCAGTACTTC. Its protein product is CASIPSGQETQYF.